This paragraph reports one T cell receptor beta chain. The source of the sample is a study of blood T cell repertoires in COVID-19. Study context: Some COVID-19 samples were acute and others convalescent; all came from the United States, Italy and Spain. Sample material is recorded as cDNA or gDNA derived from T cells, B-cell-depleted T cells, or PBMCs.

The CDR3 has 16 residues. The germline gives CDR1 SGDLS, CDR2 YYNGEE. V lost 3 bases to trimming and J lost 8 bases; unmatched junction nucleotides: 16. The data were produced by immunoSEQ multiplex PCR, yet TCRdb's version contains in-frame clones alone and is incomplete. The data contain some 93,000 clones, more than 75% of them singletons. The specimen was peripheral blood. The rearrangement joins TRBV9 to TRBJ1-2, with 7 bases lining up with TRBD1. The source is a man aged 45-65 years with acute or convalescent COVID-19. CDR3 residues: CASSGGNRGMTGGYTF. The DNA for the CDR3 is TGTGCCAGCAGCGGAGGGAACAGGGGAATGACGGGGGGCTACACCTTC.